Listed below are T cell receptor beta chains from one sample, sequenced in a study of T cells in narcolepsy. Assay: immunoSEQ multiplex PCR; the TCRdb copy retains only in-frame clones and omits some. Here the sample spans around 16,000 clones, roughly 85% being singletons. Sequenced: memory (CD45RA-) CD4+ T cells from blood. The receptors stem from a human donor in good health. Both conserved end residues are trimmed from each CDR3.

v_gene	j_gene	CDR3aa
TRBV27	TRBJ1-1	ASSSIGEEAF
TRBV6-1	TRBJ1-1	ASTQGFPNTEAF
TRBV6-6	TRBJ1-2	ASSYYSVQEGYT
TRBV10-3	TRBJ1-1	AISEPSRGNWGTEAF
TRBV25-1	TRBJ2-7	ASSSVLYEQY
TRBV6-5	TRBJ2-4	ASLSRLNIQY
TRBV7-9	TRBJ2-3	ASTTGDNTQY
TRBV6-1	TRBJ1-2	ASSDWGWGYGYT
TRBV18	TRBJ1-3	ASSPGSHNSGNTIY
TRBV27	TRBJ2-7	ASSPIRGARFAGGYEQY
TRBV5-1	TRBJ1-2	ASSPGPGGDGYT
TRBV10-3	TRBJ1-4	AINAGRNEKLF
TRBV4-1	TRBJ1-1	ASSQVTGPAAAF
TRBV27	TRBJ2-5	ASSPDRGRGETQY
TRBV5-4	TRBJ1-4	ASSHRRDGTNEKLF
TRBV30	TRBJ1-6	AWSGRTGASFQGSPLH
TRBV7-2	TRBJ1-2	ASSKEGWGIYGYT
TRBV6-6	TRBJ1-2	ASSYTGGMDGYT
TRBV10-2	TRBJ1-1	ASTTGQGTEAF
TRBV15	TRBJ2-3	ATSRDRGQHTDTQY
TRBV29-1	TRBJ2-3	SVDWGTDTQY
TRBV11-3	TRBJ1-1	ASSQGSGGGNTEAF
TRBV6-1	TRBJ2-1	ASSEGAGGLYEQF
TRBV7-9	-	ASSIGLAAHSYEQY
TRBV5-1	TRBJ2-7	ASSRQGNLFSEQY
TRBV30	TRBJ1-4	AWSGGAGGDNEKLF
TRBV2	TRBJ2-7	ASSVAGGPQSEQY
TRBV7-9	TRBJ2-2	ASSLVTTGELF
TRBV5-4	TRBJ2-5	ASSLGTVKETQY
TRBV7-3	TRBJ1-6	ASSLTTAGAPLH
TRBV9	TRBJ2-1	ASSSGLAGGRRNEQF
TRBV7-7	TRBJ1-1	ASSWFDRGMNTEAF
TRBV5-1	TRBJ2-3	ASSLAGTDDTQY
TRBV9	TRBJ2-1	ASSGEGVGNEQF
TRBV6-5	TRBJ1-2	ASSYMGTPSDGYT
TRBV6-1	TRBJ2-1	ASSEAATRVEQF
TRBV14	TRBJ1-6	ASSQDQRYSPLH
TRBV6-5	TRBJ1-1	ASSYSWGGPDTEAF
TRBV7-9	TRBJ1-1	ASSLAGSRAEAF
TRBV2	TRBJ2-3	ASSESFFTDTQY
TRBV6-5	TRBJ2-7	ASKPGQGAEQY
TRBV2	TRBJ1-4	ASSTVYEKLF
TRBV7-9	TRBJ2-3	ASSFYRLDTDTQY
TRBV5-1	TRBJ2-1	ASSSTSGLAGSYNEQF
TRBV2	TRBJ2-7	ASSVQFYEQY
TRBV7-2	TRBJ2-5	ASSYRVQETQY
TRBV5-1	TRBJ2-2	ASSSLPLDTGELF
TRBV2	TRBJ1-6	ASRAGTGSKNSPLH
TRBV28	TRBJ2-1	ASSLYLLAGGGEQF
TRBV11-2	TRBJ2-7	ASSSPGTLRSYEQY
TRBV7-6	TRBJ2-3	ASSYSGGEGTDTQY
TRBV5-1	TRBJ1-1	ASSSRQGSNTEAF
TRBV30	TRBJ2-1	ASPWTANEQF